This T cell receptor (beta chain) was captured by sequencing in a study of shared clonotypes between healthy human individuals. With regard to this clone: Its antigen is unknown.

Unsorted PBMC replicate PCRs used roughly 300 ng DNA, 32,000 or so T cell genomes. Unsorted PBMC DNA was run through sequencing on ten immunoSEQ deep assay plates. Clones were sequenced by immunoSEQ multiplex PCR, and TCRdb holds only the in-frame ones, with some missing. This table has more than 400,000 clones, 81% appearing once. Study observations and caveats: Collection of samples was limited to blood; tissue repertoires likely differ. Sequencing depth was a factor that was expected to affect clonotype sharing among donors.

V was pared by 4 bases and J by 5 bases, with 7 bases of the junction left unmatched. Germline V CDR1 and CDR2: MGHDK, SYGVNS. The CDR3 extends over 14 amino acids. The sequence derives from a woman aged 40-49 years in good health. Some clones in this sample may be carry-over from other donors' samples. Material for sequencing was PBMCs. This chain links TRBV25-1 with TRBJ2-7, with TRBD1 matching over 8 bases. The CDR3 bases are TGTGCCAGCAGTGGACGGACAGGGACGGACGAGCAGTACTTC. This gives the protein CASSGRTGTDEQYF.